Sequencing of this T cell receptor (beta chain) was carried out in a study of control samples from healthy donors and cancer patients. Libraries were prepared by immunoSEQ multiplex PCR; TCRdb keeps only in-frame clonotypes and omits some of them. The sample lists about 150,000 clones; nearly 95% were seen once. The CDR3 covers 15 residues. Losses at the gene ends were 6 bases for V and 7 bases for J; bases not matched to a gene: 7. Germline CDR1 is MDHEN and CDR2 is SYDVKM. The source of this sequence is a man aged 50 to 60 in good health. Sequences were obtained from blood. The chain carries TRBV28 and TRBJ1-4; 11 bases line up with TRBD1. CDR3 loop: CASRPWTGGGEKLFF. As DNA, the CDR3 is TGTGCCAGCAGACCCTGGACAGGGGGCGGTGAAAAACTGTTTTTT.